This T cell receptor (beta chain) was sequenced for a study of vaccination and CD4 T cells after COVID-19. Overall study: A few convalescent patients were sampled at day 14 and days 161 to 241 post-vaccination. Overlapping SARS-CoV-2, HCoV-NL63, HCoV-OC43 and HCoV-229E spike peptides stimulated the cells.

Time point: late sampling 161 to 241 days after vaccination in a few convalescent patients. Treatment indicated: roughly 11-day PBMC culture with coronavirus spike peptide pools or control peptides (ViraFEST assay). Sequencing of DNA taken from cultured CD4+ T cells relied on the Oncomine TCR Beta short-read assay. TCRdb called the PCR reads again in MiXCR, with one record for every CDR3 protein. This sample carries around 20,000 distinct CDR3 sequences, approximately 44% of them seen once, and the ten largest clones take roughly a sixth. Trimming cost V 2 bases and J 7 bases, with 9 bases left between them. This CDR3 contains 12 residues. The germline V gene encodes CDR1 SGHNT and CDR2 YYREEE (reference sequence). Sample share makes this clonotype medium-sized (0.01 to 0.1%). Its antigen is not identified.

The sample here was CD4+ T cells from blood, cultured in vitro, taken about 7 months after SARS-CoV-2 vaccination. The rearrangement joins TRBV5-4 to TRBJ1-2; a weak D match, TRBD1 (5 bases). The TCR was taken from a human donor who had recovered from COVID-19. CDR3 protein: CASSLEGSGYTF. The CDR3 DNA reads TGTGCCAGCAGCTTAGAGGGGTCTGGCTACACCTTC.